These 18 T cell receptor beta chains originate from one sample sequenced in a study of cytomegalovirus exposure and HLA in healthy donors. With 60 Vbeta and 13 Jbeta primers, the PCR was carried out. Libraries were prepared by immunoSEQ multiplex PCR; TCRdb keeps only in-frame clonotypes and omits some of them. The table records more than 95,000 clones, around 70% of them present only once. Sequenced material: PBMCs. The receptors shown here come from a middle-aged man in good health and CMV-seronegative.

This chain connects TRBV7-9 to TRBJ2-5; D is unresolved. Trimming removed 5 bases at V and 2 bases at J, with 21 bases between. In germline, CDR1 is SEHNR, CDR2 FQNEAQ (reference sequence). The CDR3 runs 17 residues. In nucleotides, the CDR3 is TGTGCCAGCAGCCAAGGTGGGTCAGGAACATTACAAGAGACCCAGTACTTC. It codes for CASSQGGSGTLQETQYF.

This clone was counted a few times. In DNA form, the CDR3 reads TGTGCCATCAGTGAGTCTACAGGGGGTGCGAGCAATCAGCCCCAGCATTTT. It encodes CAISESTGGASNQPQHF. The rearrangement uses TRBV10-3 and TRBJ1-5, with 8 bases lining up with TRBD1. Germline V gene sequence: CDR1 ENHRY, CDR2 SYGVKD. V gave up 0 bases and J gave up 1 base; unmatched junction bases: 5. The length of the CDR3 is 17 residues.

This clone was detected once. CDR3 in DNA: TGTGCCTGGAGTGTGGGGGGGCAAACTGAAGCTTTCTTT. As protein: CAWSVGGQTEAFF. The chain has TRBV30 and TRBJ1-1, with a weak D call TRBD1 (6 bases). The CDR3 is made up of 13 amino acids. Germline CDR1 reads GTSNPN; CDR2 reads SVGIG (reference sequence). The germline V and J ends were trimmed by 0 bases and 5 bases, with 10 bases remaining between them.

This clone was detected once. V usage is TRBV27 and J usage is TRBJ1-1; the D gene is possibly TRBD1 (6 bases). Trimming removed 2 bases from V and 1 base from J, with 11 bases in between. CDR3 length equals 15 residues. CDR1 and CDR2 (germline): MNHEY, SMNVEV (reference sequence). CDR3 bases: TGTGCCAGCAGTTTAACAATGACAGGGAACACTGAAGCTTTCTTT. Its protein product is CASSLTMTGNTEAFF.

DNA for the CDR3: TGTGCCAGCAGTTTCAGCTACGAGCAGTACTTC. Translated: CASSFSYEQYF. The V call is TRBV28, the J call TRBJ2-7, with no clear D. The V and J ends lost 3 bases and 3 bases respectively, with 3 bases between them. This CDR3 is 11 amino acids long. From germline, CDR1 is MDHEN and CDR2 SYDVKM.

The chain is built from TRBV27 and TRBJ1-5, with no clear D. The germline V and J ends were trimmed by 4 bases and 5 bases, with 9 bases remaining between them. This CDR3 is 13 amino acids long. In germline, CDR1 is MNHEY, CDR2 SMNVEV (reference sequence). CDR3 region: CASSYAVDQPQHF. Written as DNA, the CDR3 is TGTGCCAGCAGTTATGCAGTCGATCAGCCCCAGCATTTT.

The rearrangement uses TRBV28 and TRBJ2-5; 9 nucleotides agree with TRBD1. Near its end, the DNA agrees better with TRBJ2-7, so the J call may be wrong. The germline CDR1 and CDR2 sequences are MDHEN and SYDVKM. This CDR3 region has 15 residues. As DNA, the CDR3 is TGTGCCAGCACCCCGGTTAGGGACAGGGTCTACGAGCAGTACTTC. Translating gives CASTPVRDRVYEQYF.

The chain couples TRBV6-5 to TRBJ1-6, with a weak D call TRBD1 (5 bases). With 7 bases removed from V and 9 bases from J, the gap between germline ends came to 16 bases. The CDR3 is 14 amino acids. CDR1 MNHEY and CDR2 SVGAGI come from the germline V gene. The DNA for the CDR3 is TGTGCCAGCAAGTCCGCTTGGGGCTCTTCACCCCTCCACTTT. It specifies CASKSAWGSSPLHF.

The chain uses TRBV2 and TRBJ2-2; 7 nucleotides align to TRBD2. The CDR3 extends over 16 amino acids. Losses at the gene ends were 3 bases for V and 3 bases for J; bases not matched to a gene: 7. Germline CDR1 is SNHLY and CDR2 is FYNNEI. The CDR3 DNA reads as TGTGCCAGCAGTGATTGGCGGGAGTACGACACCGGGGAGCTGTTTTTT. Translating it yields CASSDWREYDTGELFF.

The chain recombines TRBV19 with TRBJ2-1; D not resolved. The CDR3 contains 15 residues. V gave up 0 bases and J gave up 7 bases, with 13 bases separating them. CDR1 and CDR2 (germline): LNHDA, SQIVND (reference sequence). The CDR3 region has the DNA TGTGCCAGTAGTATAGATGGGCGCTGGATGAATGAGCAGTTCTTC. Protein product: CASSIDGRWMNEQFF.

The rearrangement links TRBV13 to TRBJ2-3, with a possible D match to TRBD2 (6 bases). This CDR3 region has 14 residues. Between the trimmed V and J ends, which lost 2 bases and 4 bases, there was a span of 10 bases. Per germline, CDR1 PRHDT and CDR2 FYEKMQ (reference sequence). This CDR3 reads CASSLSAGSDTQYF. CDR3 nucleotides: TGTGCCAGCAGCTTATCGGCGGGGTCAGATACGCAGTATTTT.

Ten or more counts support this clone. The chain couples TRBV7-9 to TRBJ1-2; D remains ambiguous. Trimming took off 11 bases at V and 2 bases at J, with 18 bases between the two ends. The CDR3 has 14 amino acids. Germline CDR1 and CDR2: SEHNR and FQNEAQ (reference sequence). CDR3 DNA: TGTGCCTGCGGGGAGGGCGGTTTCAACTATGGCTACACCTTC. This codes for CACGEGGFNYGYTF.

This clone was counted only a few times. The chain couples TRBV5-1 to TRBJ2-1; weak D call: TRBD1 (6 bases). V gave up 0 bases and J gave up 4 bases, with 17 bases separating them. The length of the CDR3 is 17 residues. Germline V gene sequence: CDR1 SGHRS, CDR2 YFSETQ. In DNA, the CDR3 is TGCGCCAGCAGCTTGGTCCCCGGACAGCACGATTACAATGAGCAGTTCTTC. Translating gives CASSLVPGQHDYNEQFF.

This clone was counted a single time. For the CDR3, the DNA is TGTGCCAGCAGCTCGGACTATCTAGAGTACAATGAGCAGTTCTTC. Amino acid sequence: CASSSDYLEYNEQFF. The genes are TRBV7-8 and TRBJ2-1; D is possibly TRBD2 (6 bases). CDR3 length equals 15 residues. Germline assignment: CDR1 SGHVS and CDR2 FQNEAQ. The germline V and J ends were trimmed by 4 bases and 4 bases, with 14 bases remaining between them.

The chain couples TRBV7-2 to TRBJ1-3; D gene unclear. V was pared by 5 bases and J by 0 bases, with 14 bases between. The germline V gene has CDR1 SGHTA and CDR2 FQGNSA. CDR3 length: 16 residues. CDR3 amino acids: CASSPDGLSSGNTIYF. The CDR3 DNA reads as TGTGCCAGCAGCCCCGACGGACTGTCCTCTGGAAACACCATATATTTT.

The CDR3 loop reads CASSRVGGKGGANVLTF. For the CDR3, the DNA is TGCGCCAGCAGTCGAGTCGGGGGAAAGGGTGGGGCCAACGTCCTGACTTTC. The chain links TRBV4-1 to TRBJ2-6; D might be TRBD2 (6 bases). CDR1 and CDR2 (germline): MGHRA, YSYEKL. The length of the CDR3 is 17 residues. Deletions cut 6 bases from V and 3 bases from J, with 18 bases between.

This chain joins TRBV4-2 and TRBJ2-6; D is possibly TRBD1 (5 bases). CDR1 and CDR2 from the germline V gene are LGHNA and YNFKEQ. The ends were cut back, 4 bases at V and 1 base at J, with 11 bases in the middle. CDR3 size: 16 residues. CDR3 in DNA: TGTGCCAGCAGCCCCCAAGGGGCTTCTGGGGCCAACGTCCTGACTTTC. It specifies CASSPQGASGANVLTF.

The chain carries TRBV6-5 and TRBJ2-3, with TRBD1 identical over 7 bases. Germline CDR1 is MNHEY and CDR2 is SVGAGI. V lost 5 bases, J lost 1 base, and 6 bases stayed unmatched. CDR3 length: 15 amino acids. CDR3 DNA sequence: TGTGCCAGCAGTCTCCGGGACAGAGGCACAGATACGCAGTATTTT. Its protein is CASSLRDRGTDTQYF.